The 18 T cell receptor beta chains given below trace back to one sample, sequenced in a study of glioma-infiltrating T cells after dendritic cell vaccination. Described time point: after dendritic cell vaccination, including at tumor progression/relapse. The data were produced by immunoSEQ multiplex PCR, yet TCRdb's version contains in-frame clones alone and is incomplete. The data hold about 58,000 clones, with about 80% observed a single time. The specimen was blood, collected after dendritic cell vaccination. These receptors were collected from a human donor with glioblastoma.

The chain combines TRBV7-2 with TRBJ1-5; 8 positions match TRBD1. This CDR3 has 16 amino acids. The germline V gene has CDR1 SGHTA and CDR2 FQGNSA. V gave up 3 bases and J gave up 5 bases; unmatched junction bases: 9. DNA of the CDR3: TGTGCCAGCAGCTTTAGGACAGGGACGATGCATCAGCCCCAGCATTTT. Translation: CASSFRTGTMHQPQHF.

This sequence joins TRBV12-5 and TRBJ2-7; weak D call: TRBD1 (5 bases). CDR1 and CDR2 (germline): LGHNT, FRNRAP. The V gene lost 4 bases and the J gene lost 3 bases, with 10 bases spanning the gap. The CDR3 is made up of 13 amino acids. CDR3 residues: CASGSTAHYEQYF. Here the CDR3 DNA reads TGTGCTAGTGGTTCGACAGCCCACTACGAGCAGTACTTC.

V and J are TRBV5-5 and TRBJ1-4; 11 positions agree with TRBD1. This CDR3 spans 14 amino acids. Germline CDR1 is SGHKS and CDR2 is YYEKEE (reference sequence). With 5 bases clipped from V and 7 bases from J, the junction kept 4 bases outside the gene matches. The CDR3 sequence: CASSSGQGGEKLFF. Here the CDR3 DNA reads TGTGCCAGCAGTTCGGGACAGGGGGGTGAAAAACTGTTTTTT.

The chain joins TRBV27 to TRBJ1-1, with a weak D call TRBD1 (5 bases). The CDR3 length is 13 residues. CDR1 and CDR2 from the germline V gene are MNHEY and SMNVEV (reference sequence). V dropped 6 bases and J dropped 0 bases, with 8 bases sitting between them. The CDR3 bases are TGTGCCAGCAGGTGGGGGGTGAACACTGAAGCTTTCTTT. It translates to CASRWGVNTEAFF.

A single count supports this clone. The CDR3 sequence: CASSSHNEQYF. The CDR3 DNA reads as TGTGCCAGCAGCTCACACAACGAGCAGTACTTC. The chain carries TRBV7-2 and TRBJ2-7; D unclear. CDR3 size: 11 residues. V was cut by 4 bases and J by 5 bases, with 6 bases left in between. The germline V gene encodes CDR1 SGHTA and CDR2 FQGNSA.

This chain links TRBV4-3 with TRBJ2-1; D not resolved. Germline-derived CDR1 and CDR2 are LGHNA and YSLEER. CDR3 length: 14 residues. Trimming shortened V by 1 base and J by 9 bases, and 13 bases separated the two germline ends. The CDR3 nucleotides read TGCGCCAGCAGCCAAGGGTACTACCCTTTTGAGCAGTTCTTC. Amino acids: CASSQGYYPFEQFF.

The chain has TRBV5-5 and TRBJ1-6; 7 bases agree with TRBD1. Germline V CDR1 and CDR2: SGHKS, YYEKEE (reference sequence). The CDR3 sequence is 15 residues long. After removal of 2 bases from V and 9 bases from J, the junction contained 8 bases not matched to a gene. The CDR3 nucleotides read TGTGCCAGCAGCTTCCTTGGACAGGTTATTTCACCCCTCCACTTT. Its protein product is CASSFLGQVISPLHF.

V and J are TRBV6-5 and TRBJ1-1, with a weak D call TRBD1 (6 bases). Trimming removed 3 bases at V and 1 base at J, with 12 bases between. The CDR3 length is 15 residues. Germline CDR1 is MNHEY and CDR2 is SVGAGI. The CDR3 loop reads CASSYPGDPNTEAFF. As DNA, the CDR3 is TGTGCCAGCAGTTATCCAGGGGACCCGAACACTGAAGCTTTCTTT.

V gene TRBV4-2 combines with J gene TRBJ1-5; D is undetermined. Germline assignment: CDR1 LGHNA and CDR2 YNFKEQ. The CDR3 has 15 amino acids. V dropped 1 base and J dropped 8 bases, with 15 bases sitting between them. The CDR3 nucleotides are TGTGCCAGCAGCCAAGCGTACGGCTTCGGGGAGCCCCAGCATTTT. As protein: CASSQAYGFGEPQHF.

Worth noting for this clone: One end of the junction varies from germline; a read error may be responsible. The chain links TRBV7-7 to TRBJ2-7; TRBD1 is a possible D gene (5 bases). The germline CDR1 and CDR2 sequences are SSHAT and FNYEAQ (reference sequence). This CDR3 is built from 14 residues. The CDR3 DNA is TGTGCTAGCAGCTTAGGTCAGGGTAACTACGAGCAGTACTTC. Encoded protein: CASSLGQGNYEQYF.

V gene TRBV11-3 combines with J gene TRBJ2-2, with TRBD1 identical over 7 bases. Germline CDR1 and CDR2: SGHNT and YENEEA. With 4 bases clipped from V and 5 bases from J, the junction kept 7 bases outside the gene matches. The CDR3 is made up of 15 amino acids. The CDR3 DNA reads TGTGCCAGCAGCTACGGGGACAGTCGAACCGGGGAGCTGTTTTTT. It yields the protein CASSYGDSRTGELFF.

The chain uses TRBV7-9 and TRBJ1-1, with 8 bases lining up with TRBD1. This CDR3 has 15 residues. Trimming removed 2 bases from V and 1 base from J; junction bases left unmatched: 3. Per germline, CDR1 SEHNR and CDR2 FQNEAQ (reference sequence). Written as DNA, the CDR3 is TGTGCCAGCAGCTTAAACAGGGGGGAGAACACTGAAGCTTTCTTT. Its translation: CASSLNRGENTEAFF.

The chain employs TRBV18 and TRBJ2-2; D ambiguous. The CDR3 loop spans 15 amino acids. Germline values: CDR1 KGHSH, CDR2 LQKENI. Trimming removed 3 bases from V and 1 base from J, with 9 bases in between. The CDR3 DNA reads TGTGCCAGCTCACCGGCCTCGGGGAACACCGGGGAGCTGTTTTTT. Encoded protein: CASSPASGNTGELFF.

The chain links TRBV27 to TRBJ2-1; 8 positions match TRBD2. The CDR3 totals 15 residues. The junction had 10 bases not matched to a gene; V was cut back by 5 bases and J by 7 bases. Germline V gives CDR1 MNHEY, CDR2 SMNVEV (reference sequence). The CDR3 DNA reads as TGTGCCAGCAGTCCGCCGAGCGGGGGTAGGAATGAGCAGTTCTTC. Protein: CASSPPSGGRNEQFF.

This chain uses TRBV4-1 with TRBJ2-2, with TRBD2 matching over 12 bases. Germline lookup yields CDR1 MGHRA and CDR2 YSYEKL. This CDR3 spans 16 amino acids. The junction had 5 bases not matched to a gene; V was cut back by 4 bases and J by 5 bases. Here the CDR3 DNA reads TGCGCCAGCAGCCCGGGACTAGCGGGTCGTACCGGGGAGCTGTTTTTT. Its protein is CASSPGLAGRTGELFF.

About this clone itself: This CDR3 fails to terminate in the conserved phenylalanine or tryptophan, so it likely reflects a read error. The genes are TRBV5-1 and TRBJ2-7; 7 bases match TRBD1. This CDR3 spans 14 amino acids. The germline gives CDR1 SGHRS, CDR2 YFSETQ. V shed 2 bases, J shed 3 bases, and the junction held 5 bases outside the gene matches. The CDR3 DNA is TGCGCCAGCAGCTTCGACAGGGCCCTCTACGAGCAGTACCTC. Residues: CASSFDRALYEQYL.

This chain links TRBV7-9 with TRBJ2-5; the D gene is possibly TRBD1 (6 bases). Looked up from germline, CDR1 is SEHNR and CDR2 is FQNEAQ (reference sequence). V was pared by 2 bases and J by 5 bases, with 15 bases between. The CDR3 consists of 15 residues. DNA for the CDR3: TGTGCCAGCAGCTTACTGTCAGGGGAACGGGAGACCCAGTACTTC. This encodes CASSLLSGERETQYF.

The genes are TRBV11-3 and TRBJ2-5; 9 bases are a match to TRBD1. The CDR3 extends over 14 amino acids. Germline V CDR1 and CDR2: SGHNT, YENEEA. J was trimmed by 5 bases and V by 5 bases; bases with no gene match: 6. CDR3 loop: CASSVTGGSETQYF. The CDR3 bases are TGTGCCAGCAGCGTGACAGGGGGATCGGAGACCCAGTACTTC.